This is a list of T cell receptor beta chains from one sample in a study of blood T cell repertoires in COVID-19. Data came from immunoSEQ multiplex PCR; TCRdb stores just in-frame clones and leaves some out. The sample has almost 35,000 clones, 80% seen once. The sample taken for sequencing was peripheral blood. These receptors all come from a man at least 80 years old with acute or convalescent COVID-19. CDR3s include the opening cysteine and the closing phenylalanine or tryptophan. A D gene is named only where the DNA matches it firmly. The listing skips clone size in some rows; elsewhere it reads once, few, many or a size class.

size	D	V	J	DNA	CDR3
NA	TRBD1	TRBV30	TRBJ1-6	TGTGCCTGGAGCGTACAGGGGGTCGCTTCACCCCTCCACTTT	CAWSVQGVASPLHF
NA	NA	TRBV6-2/TRBV6-3	TRBJ2-7	TGTGCCAGCAGCCTCGACGGGATCTCCTACGAGCAGTACTTC	CASSLDGISYEQYF
NA	NA	TRBV10-3	TRBJ1-4	TGTGCCATCAGCTACCATATCGCTGAAAAACTGTTTTTT	CAISYHIAEKLFF
NA	NA	TRBV6-5	TRBJ2-7	TGTGCCAGCATCCAACGGGGGTACGAGCAGTACTTC	CASIQRGYEQYF
few	TRBD2	TRBV30	TRBJ2-7	TGTGCCTGGAGTACGACTAGCGGGGAGGTGCAGTACTTC	CAWSTTSGEVQYF
NA	NA	TRBV28	TRBJ2-1	TGTGCCAGCAGTACTCCAACGCAGGGAACCATCTACAATGAGCAGTTCTTC	CASSTPTQGTIYNEQFF
NA	NA	TRBV29-1	TRBJ2-1	TGCAGCGTTGGAGGGAACAATGAGCAGTTCTTC	CSVGGNNEQFF
NA	NA	TRBV19	TRBJ2-6	TGTGCCAGTAAAGTTGGCGGGCCATCTGGGGCCAACGTCCTGACTTTC	CASKVGGPSGANVLTF
once	NA	TRBV5-1	TRBJ1-3	TGCGCCAGCAGATGGGACTCTAGTACTGGAAACACCATATATTTT	CASRWDSSTGNTIYF
NA	TRBD1	TRBV9	TRBJ1-5	TGTGCCAGCAGCTTCCAGGGGGCTAGAGGGCAGCCCCAGCATTTT	CASSFQGARGQPQHF
NA	NA	TRBV12-3/TRBV12-4	TRBJ1-1	TGTGCCAGCAGATTCCAGGTGAACACTGAAGCTTTCTTT	CASRFQVNTEAFF
few	TRBD1	TRBV5-6	TRBJ1-5	TGTGCCAGCAGCTTGACAGGGGGCGCCGACAATCAGCCCCAGCATTTT	CASSLTGGADNQPQHF
NA	NA	TRBV18	TRBJ1-1	TGTGCCAGCTCATCCATGGGTACAGGCTTGTTGAACACTGAAGCTTTCTTT	CASSSMGTGLLNTEAFF
NA	TRBD1	TRBV9	TRBJ2-2	TGTGCCAGCAGCGTAGGAACAGGGGCGGGCGGGGAGCTGTTTTTT	CASSVGTGAGGELFF
once	TRBD2	TRBV9	TRBJ2-1	TGTGCCAGCAGCGTAGGCCCCCTGTGGGGGAGGGCGGAGTACAATGAGCAGTTCTTC	CASSVGPLWGRAEYNEQFF
NA	TRBD1	TRBV2	TRBJ1-5	TGTGCCAGCGACCGGGACAGAGGCAATCAGCCCCAGCATTTT	CASDRDRGNQPQHF
few	TRBD2	TRBV27	TRBJ2-5	TGTGCCAGCAGTCCAAGACTAGCGGGGGGGCGGGAGACCCAGTACTTC	CASSPRLAGGRETQYF
NA	TRBD2	TRBV6-2/TRBV6-3	TRBJ2-2	TGTGCCAGCAGATACCCCAGCGGGGAGGCGAGGACCGGGGAGCTGTTTTTT	CASRYPSGEARTGELFF
NA	TRBD2	TRBV4-3	TRBJ2-7	TGCGCCAGCAGCCAAGATTGGGACTACCGTCGGGAGCAGTACTTC	CASSQDWDYRREQYF
NA	TRBD1	TRBV7-9	TRBJ2-4	TGTGCCAGCAGCTTAGGCATTACAGGGGACATTCAGTACTTC	CASSLGITGDIQYF
many	TRBD2	TRBV6-5	TRBJ2-2	TGTGCCAGCAAGCGGGGACCGAACACCGGGGAGCTGTTTTTT	CASKRGPNTGELFF
NA	TRBD1	TRBV19	TRBJ2-1	TGTGCCACTAAATCCCGGACAGGCAGCTCCTACAATGAGCAGTTCTTC	CATKSRTGSSYNEQFF
few	TRBD1	TRBV27	TRBJ1-6	TGTGCCAGCAGTTTATTCGGGACAGATAATTCACCCCTCCACTTT	CASSLFGTDNSPLHF
NA	TRBD1	TRBV27	TRBJ1-6	TGTGCCAGCAGTTTATCGGGACAGACCTATAATTCACCCCTCCACTTT	CASSLSGQTYNSPLHF
NA	NA	TRBV19	TRBJ1-3	TGTGCCAGCCAACGGTCGTCTGGAAACACCATATATTTT	CASQRSSGNTIYF
NA	TRBD2	TRBV6-2/TRBV6-3	TRBJ2-3	TGTGCCAGCACCCCGGGTAGCGGGAGTCCAGATACGCAGTATTTT	CASTPGSGSPDTQYF
NA	TRBD2	TRBV5-1	TRBJ2-3	TGCGCCAGCAGCTCAACTACTAGCGGGGGGACCACAGATACGCAGTATTTT	CASSSTTSGGTTDTQYF
NA	TRBD2	TRBV14	TRBJ2-1	TGTGCCAGCAGCCAGGCCCCTAGCGGAAAGCAGTTCTTC	CASSQAPSGKQFF
NA	TRBD1	TRBV12-3/TRBV12-4	TRBJ2-2	TGTGCCAGCAGTGGACAGGTAGCCGGGGAGCTGTTTTTT	CASSGQVAGELFF
NA	TRBD1	TRBV9	TRBJ1-4	TGTGCCAGCAGCGTAACAGGGGGCCTTGAAAAACTGTTTTTT	CASSVTGGLEKLFF
NA	TRBD1	TRBV7-8	TRBJ2-7	TGTGCCAGCAGCACCGACAGGGCGGTTAGCTACGAGCAGTACTTC	CASSTDRAVSYEQYF
NA	NA	TRBV6-4	TRBJ2-2	TGTGCCAGCAGTCCAGAGAACACCGGGGAGCTGTTTTTT	CASSPENTGELFF